A single sample is the source of the 9 T cell receptor beta chains below, sequenced in a study of CD8+ T cells in alopecia areata. TCR sequencing used cDNA made by reverse transcription of extracted RNA. TCRdb's copy holds only in-frame clones and misses some; the assay was immunoSEQ multiplex PCR. The data contain fewer than 200,000 clones, roughly 60% of them singletons. Treatment described: oral pan-JAK inhibitor, 5-10 mg twice daily. The sample in question was CD4+ T cells sorted from blood, obtained at approximately week 55, from a patient treated with tofacitinib. These TCRs come from a human donor with alopecia areata.

Concerning this clone itself: This sample also contains other DNA sequences that code for the same CDR3. The V call is TRBV5-1, the J call TRBJ2-7; no clear D. The CDR3 is made up of 13 amino acids. Germline V gives CDR1 SGHRS, CDR2 YFSETQ. The V end was cut by 0 bases, the J end by 3 bases, with 7 bases between. The CDR3 is CASSLEASYEQYF. In DNA, the CDR3 is TGCGCCAGCAGCTTGGAAGCCAGCTACGAGCAGTACTTC. Based on the CDR3 plus reference TRBV5-1 and TRBJ2-7, the full variable domain is KAGVTQTPRYLIKTRGQQVTLSCSPISGHRSVSWYQQTPGQGLQFLFEYFSETQRNKGNFPGRFSGRQFSNSRSEMNVSTLELGDSALYLCASSLEASYEQYFGPGTRLTVT.

This clone came up many times. This CDR3 is also generated by other DNA sequences in the sample. The V gene is TRBV6-6, the J gene TRBJ2-7, with 10 positions matching TRBD1. CDR3 length equals 15 residues. V shed 4 bases and J 2 bases; nucleotides not matched to a gene: 5. Germline-derived CDR1 and CDR2 are MNHNY and SVGAGI (reference sequence). The CDR3 coding sequence is TGTGCCAGCAGTTCCCCGGGACAGGGGACCTACGAGCAGTACTTC. Residues: CASSSPGQGTYEQYF.

The gene calls are TRBV7-2 and TRBJ2-1; D perhaps matches TRBD2 (6 bases). The V and J ends lost 0 bases and 4 bases respectively, with 19 bases between them. This CDR3 spans 18 amino acids. Per the germline V gene, CDR1 is SGHTA and CDR2 is FQGNSA. This chain's CDR3 is CASSLAGTSGGAYNEQFF. The CDR3 DNA reads as TGTGCCAGCAGCTTAGCGGGAACTAGTGGAGGGGCATACAATGAGCAGTTCTTC.

V gene TRBV6-5 combines with J gene TRBJ1-2, with a possible D match to TRBD1 (6 bases). The V end lost 6 bases, the J end lost 4 bases, and 18 bases lay between the germline ends. The germline V gene encodes CDR1 MNHEY and CDR2 SVGAGI. The CDR3 has 15 amino acids. The CDR3 DNA is TGTGCCAGCAGACCCACCCGGGGGGGGCCCTATGGCTACACCTTC. This sequence encodes CASRPTRGGPYGYTF.

The rearrangement uses TRBV29-1 and TRBJ2-7, with D maybe TRBD2 (6 bases). The length of the CDR3 is 15 residues. Germline V gene lookup returns CDR1 SQVTM and CDR2 ANQGSEA. V lost 6 bases to trimming and J lost 6 bases, with 24 bases between them. CDR3 sequence reads: CSVGPGLREAGEQYF. In nucleotides, the CDR3 is TGCAGCGTCGGCCCGGGACTCCGGGAAGCGGGCGAGCAGTACTTC.

This rearrangement joins TRBV18 to TRBJ1-2; possibly TRBD1 for D (5 bases). V was clipped by 2 bases and J by 4 bases, with 14 bases between them. The CDR3 totals 15 residues. From germline, CDR1 is KGHSH and CDR2 LQKENI. CDR3 DNA: TGTGCCAGCTCACCAGAAGTGGCGGGGGTCTATGGCTACACCTTC. It is translated as CASSPEVAGVYGYTF.

This sequence joins TRBV29-1 and TRBJ2-2; a possible D gene is TRBD2 (5 bases). From germline, CDR1 is SQVTM and CDR2 ANQGSEA. V was trimmed by 3 bases and J by 6 bases, leaving 17 bases between them. The CDR3 sequence is 15 residues long. The CDR3 coding sequence is TGCAGCGTTGACAGCGGAGATGGAGACGCCGGGGAGCTGTTTTTT. Amino acids: CSVDSGDGDAGELFF.

This clone was observed a few times. V is TRBV4-2 and J is TRBJ2-5, with D possibly being TRBD1 (5 bases). The V and J ends lost 0 bases and 5 bases respectively, with 10 bases between them. This CDR3 is 14 amino acids long. CDR1 LGHNA and CDR2 YNFKEQ come from the germline V gene. The CDR3 is CASSQDLGQETQYF. DNA for the CDR3: TGTGCCAGCAGCCAAGATTTGGGGCAGGAGACCCAGTACTTC.

This chain links TRBV14 with TRBJ2-7; possible D gene TRBD1, 5 bases. The CDR3 loop spans 15 amino acids. CDR1 is SGHDN and CDR2 is FVKESK in the germline V gene. Between the trimmed V and J ends, which lost 1 base and 0 bases, there was a span of 10 bases. Here the CDR3 reads CASSQGRASSYEQYF. The CDR3 DNA sequence: TGTGCCAGCAGCCAAGGCAGGGCGAGCTCCTACGAGCAGTACTTC.